Listed below are T cell receptor beta chains from one sample, sequenced in a study of blood T cell repertoires in COVID-19. Measured with immunoSEQ multiplex PCR; TCRdb has only the in-frame clones, and not every one. The sample consists of around 300,000 clones, 86% of them appearing once. The source material was peripheral blood. The receptors come from a young woman with active or convalescent COVID-19. Both conserved end residues are part of each CDR3. Fields, in order: J gene, clone size, V gene, D gene, CDR3 DNA, CDR3 protein. D genes are given only for firm matches. Not all rows give a size; the values are once, few, many and, for expanded clones, a class.

>TRBJ2-7|.|TRBV7-2|TRBD2
TGTGCCAGCAGCCTGACTAGCGGGGGGGCTTACGAGCAGTACTTC
CASSLTSGGAYEQYF
>TRBJ1-1|.|TRBV30|.
TGTGCCTGGAGTGTCGGGGAGGCAACTGAAGCTTTCTTT
CAWSVGEATEAFF
>TRBJ1-6|.|TRBV7-8|.
TGTGCCAGCAGCTCCCTCCTTCTCAGCTCCTATAATTCACCCCTCCACTTT
CASSSLLLSSYNSPLHF
>TRBJ1-2|.|TRBV4-2|.
TGTGCCAGCAGCCAGTACCTGGGGGGGGCATTCCACACCTTC
CASSQYLGGAFHTF
>TRBJ2-4|.|TRBV7-3|.
TGTGCCAGCAGCTTAAGCTACGCCAAAAACATTCAGTACTTC
CASSLSYAKNIQYF
>TRBJ2-1|.|TRBV4-2|TRBD2
TGTGCCAGCAGCCAAGGGGGGGAGGGCTTCAACAATGAGCAGTTCTTC
CASSQGGEGFNNEQFF
>TRBJ2-7|.|TRBV30|TRBD1
TGTGCCTGGGGGCAGGGGGCACACGAGCAGTACTTC
CAWGQGAHEQYF
>TRBJ2-7|.|TRBV25-1|.
TGTGCCAGCAGACCAACTAGTGGCTACGAGCAGTACTTC
CASRPTSGYEQYF
>TRBJ1-6|.|TRBV30|TRBD1
TGTGCCTGGAGCCCAGGGGGGACAACGAATTCACCCCTCCACTTT
CAWSPGGTTNSPLHF
>TRBJ2-7|.|TRBV2|TRBD1
TGTGCCACCCAGGACAGGGCCTACGAGCAGTACTTC
CATQDRAYEQYF
>TRBJ1-5|.|TRBV19|.
TGTGCCAGTAGTGTGAGGGCCCATCAGCCCCAGCATTTT
CASSVRAHQPQHF
>TRBJ1-5|.|TRBV6-6|TRBD1
TGTGCCAGCAGTGACAGGGGGCTCGATCAGCCCCAGCATTTT
CASSDRGLDQPQHF
>TRBJ2-7|.|TRBV7-2|TRBD2
TGTGCCAGCAGCTTAGGCGGGGGATCCTACGAGCAGTACTTC
CASSLGGGSYEQYF
>TRBJ2-1|.|TRBV19|.
TGTGCCAGTAGTCCCGGCTACAATGAGCAGTTCTTC
CASSPGYNEQFF
>TRBJ2-7|.|TRBV9|.
TGTGCCAGCAGCTCAGGACAGTCCTACGAGCAGTACTTC
CASSSGQSYEQYF
>TRBJ1-2|.|TRBV24-1|TRBD1
TGTGCCACCAGTGATTCCTTTGACAGGGGGCAAGGCTACACCTTC
CATSDSFDRGQGYTF
>TRBJ1-1|.|TRBV5-1|.
TGCGCCAGCAGCCCGCCGGTAGAGACTGAAGCTTTCTTT
CASSPPVETEAFF
>TRBJ2-1|.|TRBV6-1|TRBD1
TGTGCCAGCAGTGAAAGGGACAGGGCCACATACAATGAGCAGTTCTTC
CASSERDRATYNEQFF
>TRBJ1-2|.|TRBV6-2/TRBV6-3|TRBD1
TGTGCCAGCAGCCCTGGGAGGCTGAGGACAGGGGGCGTATGGAGCGGCTACACCTTC
CASSPGRLRTGGVWSGYTF
>TRBJ1-1|once|TRBV4-3|.
TGCGCCAGCAGCCAGTACGACAGGATGACTGAAGCTTTCTTT
CASSQYDRMTEAFF
>TRBJ1-3|.|TRBV15|.
TGTGCCACCAGCAATGTCCTAAACACCATATATTTT
CATSNVLNTIYF
>TRBJ2-3|.|TRBV5-1|.
TGCGCCAGCGGGACTAGCACAGATACGCAGTATTTT
CASGTSTDTQYF
>TRBJ2-3|.|TRBV5-4|TRBD2
TGTGCCAGCAGCTTGGGTCTAGCGGGCTTTAGCACAGATACGCAGTATTTT
CASSLGLAGFSTDTQYF
>TRBJ1-6|.|TRBV29-1|.
TGCAGCGTTGAAGTATATGAGGTACGTTCACCCCTCCACTTT
CSVEVYEVRSPLHF
>TRBJ1-1|.|TRBV6-5|.
TGTGCCAGCACTTCAGGTGGTTCTGAAGCTTTCTTT
CASTSGGSEAFF
>TRBJ1-6|few|TRBV14|.
TGTGCCAGCAGCCAAGATGCAGGCTACTCACCCCTCCACTTT
CASSQDAGYSPLHF
>TRBJ1-2|.|TRBV11-1|.
TGTGCCAGCAGCTCTCAAGAGCTTGGTTATGGCTACACCTTC
CASSSQELGYGYTF
>TRBJ1-2|.|TRBV7-3|.
TGTGCCAGCGCACCAGTCGGAGGGAATTTCGATGGCTACACCTTC
CASAPVGGNFDGYTF
>TRBJ1-1|.|TRBV5-1|.
TGCGCCAGCAGCTCCTCCCGGGCGGGGCGGGGAACTGAAGCTTTCTTT
CASSSSRAGRGTEAFF
>TRBJ2-2|.|TRBV7-2|TRBD2
TGTGCCAGCAGCTTAGTTAGGTGGACTAGCAAAGTGAACACCGGGGAGCTGTTTTTT
CASSLVRWTSKVNTGELFF
>TRBJ1-2|once|TRBV5-1|TRBD1
TGCGCCAGCAGCACGGGGACAGGGCAGGGAGGCTACACCTTC
CASSTGTGQGGYTF
>TRBJ1-2|.|TRBV7-2|TRBD1
TGTGCCAGCAGCCCGGGACAGGGTAACTATGGCTACACCTTC
CASSPGQGNYGYTF
>TRBJ2-3|.|TRBV9|TRBD2
TGTGCCAGCAGCAGACCGGGACTAGCGGGGGGCAAAGATACGCAGTATTTT
CASSRPGLAGGKDTQYF
>TRBJ1-4|.|TRBV15|.
TGTGCCACCAGCTCATACAACATTGCAACTAATGAAAAACTGTTTTTT
CATSSYNIATNEKLFF
>TRBJ2-5|.|TRBV4-2|TRBD2
TGTGCCAGCAGCCCTCAGCGGGGGGATCAAGAGACCCAGTACTTC
CASSPQRGDQETQYF
>TRBJ2-7|.|TRBV29-1|.
TGCAGCGTTCGGGACAACTACGAGCAGTACTTC
CSVRDNYEQYF
>TRBJ1-1|once|TRBV27|.
TGTGCCAGCAGACAAACAGAATTGAACACTGAAGCTTTCTTT
CASRQTELNTEAFF
>TRBJ1-2|.|TRBV12-3/TRBV12-4|TRBD1
TGTGCCAGCAGTCCTCGACAGGGACATGGCTACACCTTC
CASSPRQGHGYTF
>TRBJ2-7|.|TRBV21-1|.
TGTGCCAGCAGCACAAGCAGGGGCGGCGAGCAGTACTTC
CASSTSRGGEQYF
>TRBJ2-3|.|TRBV3-1/TRBV3-2|TRBD2
TGTGCCAGCAGCAGATATATAGCGGGGGGGCAATATTTT
CASSRYIAGGQYF
>TRBJ2-3|.|TRBV30|TRBD2
TGTGCCTGGAGTGTACGAAGCGGGGGGGCGGGGACGCAGTATTTT
CAWSVRSGGAGTQYF
>TRBJ1-3|.|TRBV7-2|.
TGTGCCAGCAGCCCTAAGACAGGACCTTCTGGAAACACCATATATTTT
CASSPKTGPSGNTIYF
>TRBJ1-4|.|TRBV28|.
TGTGCCAGCAGTCCAGGAAACAGGGATGAAAAACTGTTTTTT
CASSPGNRDEKLFF
>TRBJ2-1|.|TRBV19|TRBD1
TGTGCCAGTAGTAGAGGGACAGGGGGCCACAATGAGCAGTTCTTC
CASSRGTGGHNEQFF
>TRBJ1-2|.|TRBV18|.
TGTGCCAGCTCACCCTCAGGGGAGAACTATGGCTACACCTTC
CASSPSGENYGYTF
>TRBJ2-7|.|TRBV12-1|.
TGTGCCAGCAGCTTTAGGTACAGGAACTACTACGAGCAGTACTTC
CASSFRYRNYYEQYF
>TRBJ1-6|.|TRBV2|.
TGTGCCAGCAGTGAAGCGCGGGGATCACCCCTCCACTTT
CASSEARGSPLHF
>TRBJ2-3|.|TRBV3-1/TRBV3-2|.
TGTGCCAGCAGCCAATATGCGGATTCCCACCGGGATACGCAGTATTTT
CASSQYADSHRDTQYF
>TRBJ2-2|.|TRBV10-1|.
TGCGCCAGCAGGGGGGGACAGACGAACACCGGGGAGCTGTTTTTT
CASRGGQTNTGELFF
>TRBJ1-2|.|TRBV7-2|.
TGTGCCAGCAGCCCGTCCTGGGGTAGCGGGGGCTACACCTTC
CASSPSWGSGGYTF
>TRBJ1-2|.|TRBV7-2|TRBD1
TGTGCCAGCAGTTTGGGGACAGTCTATGGCTACACCTTC
CASSLGTVYGYTF
>TRBJ1-4|few|TRBV27|.
TGTGCCAGCAGTTTAATGGGACGGGGGGAAAAACTGTTTTTT
CASSLMGRGEKLFF
>TRBJ1-3|.|TRBV6-5|.
TGTGCCAGCAGTTACTCTGGGAGCTCTGGAAACACCATATATTTT
CASSYSGSSGNTIYF
>TRBJ2-3|.|TRBV30|TRBD2
TGTGCCTGGAGTGTACGATCCCTAGCGGGGGACAATACGCAGTATTTT
CAWSVRSLAGDNTQYF
>TRBJ2-7|.|TRBV10-3|.
TGTGCCATCAGCCTTCCACAGGGATCCGAGCAGTACTTC
CAISLPQGSEQYF